What follows are 5 T cell receptor beta chains derived from one specimen sequenced in a study of CD8+ T cells in alopecia areata. Regarding treatment: oral pan-JAK inhibitor, 5-10 mg twice daily. Investigators isolated RNA and reverse transcribed it into cDNA to act as the sequencing template. Produced via immunoSEQ multiplex PCR; TCRdb's table is partial and in-frame only. The sample includes about 220,000 clones, around 57% of them seen just once. The sequences come from CD4+ T cells sorted from blood, collected at week 4, from a patient treated with tofacitinib. The receptors derive from a human donor with alopecia areata.

This chain uses TRBV7-2 with TRBJ2-7; no definite D call. Germline assignment: CDR1 SGHTA and CDR2 FQGNSA. V dropped 3 bases and J dropped 2 bases, with 8 bases sitting between them. The CDR3 sequence is 13 residues long. The CDR3 DNA sequence: TGTGCCAGCAGCTTCGGCAGTCCCTACGAGCAGTACTTC. This codes for CASSFGSPYEQYF.

The chain employs TRBV29-1 and TRBJ2-3; TRBD2 matches at 7 bases. Trimming at V came to 4 bases and at J to 0 bases, leaving 4 bases not matched to a gene. The V gene's germline CDR1 is SQVTM and CDR2 ANQGSEA. This CDR3 spans 14 amino acids. The CDR3 is CSVGPGLSTDTQYF. The CDR3 region has the DNA TGCAGCGTTGGCCCGGGACTAAGCACAGATACGCAGTATTTT.

The chain combines TRBV29-1 with TRBJ1-2; D remains ambiguous. This CDR3 has 13 residues. V dropped 3 bases and J dropped 5 bases, with 13 bases sitting between them. Germline loops: CDR1 SQVTM, CDR2 ANQGSEA. In DNA, the CDR3 is TGCAGCGTTGACGGCGGCAGACAATATGGCTACACCTTC. Its protein is CSVDGGRQYGYTF. The entire variable domain, with the rest obtained from reference TRBV29-1 and TRBJ1-2, is as follows: SAVISQKPSRDICQRGTSLTIQCQVDSQVTMMFWYRQQPGQSLTLIATANQGSEATYESGFVIDKFPISRPNLTFSTLTVSNMSPEDSSIYLCSVDGGRQYGYTFGSGTRLTVV.

The gene calls are TRBV30 and TRBJ1-2; no reliable D call. With 0 bases removed from V and 7 bases from J, the gap between germline ends came to 9 bases. The germline V gene has CDR1 GTSNPN and CDR2 SVGIG (reference sequence). This CDR3 has 12 amino acids. This CDR3 reads CAWSVRGRGYTF. DNA of the CDR3: TGTGCCTGGAGTGTAAGAGGTCGTGGCTACACCTTC.

The CDR3 loop is CASSYLFEETQYF. The CDR3 nucleotides read TGCGCCAGCAGCTACCTTTTTGAGGAGACCCAGTACTTC. The V and J genes are TRBV5-1 and TRBJ2-5; D is uncertain. Germline V CDR1 and CDR2: SGHRS, YFSETQ. Trimming stripped 3 bases from V and 5 bases from J, with 11 bases between. The CDR3 contains 13 residues. The whole variable domain, remainder taken from reference TRBV5-1 and TRBJ2-5, is KAGVTQTPRYLIKTRGQQVTLSCSPISGHRSVSWYQQTPGQGLQFLFEYFSETQRNKGNFPGRFSGRQFSNSRSEMNVSTLELGDSALYLCASSYLFEETQYFGPGTRLLVL.